This T cell receptor (beta chain) stems from a study of T-cell reconstitution after alpha-beta-depleted transplantation in children. Study-wide results and caveats: Recipient T cells and thymic progenitors that survived were the source of the high TCRbeta diversity seen at day 60 in some patients. Counts and diversity of T cells one year after transplant came mostly from newly produced T cells.

From germline, CDR1 is LNHDA and CDR2 SQIVND (reference sequence). The CDR3 loop spans 14 amino acids. The V gene end was trimmed by 6 bases and the J gene end by 6 bases; junction bases not matched to a gene: 10. TCRbeta library preparation incorporated unique molecular identifiers. TCRdb analysed the PCR reads with MiXCR anew, one entry per CDR3 protein. Seen here are 200,000 to 300,000 distinct CDR3 sequences, less than 9% observed once, and the top ten hold 6.3%. Remarks on this clonotype: Its antigen is undetermined.

The source of this sequence is a male patient between 10 and 17 years old who had a stem cell transplant for acute lymphoblastic leukemia, so the T cells may come from the graft donor. The sample consisted of PBMCs, mostly from graft donor cells, taken 180 days after TCRalphabeta/CD19-depleted stem cell transplant. This chain uses TRBV19 with TRBJ2-7, with 8 nucleotides matching TRBD2. The CDR3 here is CASRSGGDHGEQYF. The CDR3 nucleotides read TGTGCCAGTAGGTCGGGGGGGGACCATGGCGAGCAGTACTTC.